The text below deals with one T cell receptor (beta chain). Its antigen is still unknown. Base qualities are missing; no much larger clone stands one base away. This sample stems from a study of multiple sclerosis patients with progressive multifocal leukoencephalopathy (dated by TCRdb to between 2018 and 2021). In terms of the full investigation: Peripheral T and B cells were examined in MS patients who went on to develop PML (4 under natalizumab, 1 after alemtuzumab) as well as in treated patients who did not. Longitudinal follow-up was performed in two natalizumab-treated patients who later developed PML, from before therapy through 6 and 12 months to PML onset. The study was designed to detect JC virus-specific or public T-cell expansions arising at the time of PML onset.

Using the immunoSEQ two-step multiplex PCR at survey-level depth, TRB CDR3 regions were amplified from genomic DNA. Synthetic inline TR CDR3 controls covering all V-J pairings were spiked into each PCR to estimate template counts and remove amplification bias. Reads went through processing to reduce amplification and sequencing bias, and quantification was done against synthetic TR CDR3 analogs. In the paper's pipeline: In ImmunoSEQ Analyzer, raw data were processed so that out-of-frame sequences and CDR3s with stop codons were removed, with gene names following IMGT nomenclature. Normalized Shannon entropy, defined as 1 minus Pielou's evenness, was used to summarize repertoire diversity. TRB sequences were treated as identical only when sharing V gene, J gene and CDR3. Public PML clonotypes were CDR3s found in two or more PML-onset samples but not found earlier, in controls, or in public databases. Positional CDR3 amino acid composition was analyzed in Skylign with the observed count method. The clones in this table, taken by TCRdb from immuneACCESS, are in-frame only. Not every clone is retained; where verified, under half of the shortfall comes from an unresolved V gene, and the cause of the rest is unknown. Clone size and V and J calls were adopted from that table, with D and trimming inferred from the DNA. This sample is represented by 20,000 to 25,000 clones; approximately 90% of them were singletons. The ten biggest clones cover approximately 2% of the sample.

This sample's time point label indicates: approximately 12 months of natalizumab therapy. Interpreted using the paper, the treatment or condition label stands for: on natalizumab therapy at sampling. Five natalizumab-treated MS patients who did not develop PML were used as controls and were sampled longitudinally. Every listed patient had earlier received interferon beta, and every PML patient was female. Blood samples for T1 were taken at 6 months of natalizumab therapy, and blood samples for T2 were taken at 12 months of natalizumab therapy. Ficoll-Hypaque density gradient centrifugation was used to isolate peripheral blood mononuclear cells. The V and J ends are trimmed by 4 bases and 7 bases, leaving 16 bases between them. Per the germline V gene, ENHRY is the CDR1 and SYGVKD is the CDR2. The CDR3, cysteine through phenylalanine, is 14 amino acids long. Only the CDR3 DNA is retained, 42 bases long and in frame from the first base.

Points the paper makes about the study in general: When PML developed, no shared TRBV or TRBJ gene usage and no preferred TRBV-TRBJ pairings were found. Analysis was limited to peripheral blood, even though cerebrospinal fluid or brain lymphocytes might be more informative for natalizumab-associated PML. Because of the small, descriptive cohort, whether findings reflect JC virus infection or general immunocompromise remained unclear. Most PML patients had lower normalized Shannon entropy, suggesting less diverse TRB repertoires, while values in the natalizumab-treated controls sat near 1. TRB clones with frequency above 0.5% were observed only in PML patients, but the clones expanded at PML onset were found to be already present before and during natalizumab therapy.

Here the sequenced sample was PBMCs, taken from a patient treated with natalizumab. The sequence came from a man aged 25 to 40 with multiple sclerosis. The chain is assembled from TRBV10-3 and TRBJ1-2, and possibly TRBD1, on 6 matching bases. CDR3 reads: CAISVDRLALGYTF. The nucleotide sequence is given as TGTGCCATCAGTGTTGACAGGTTGGCCCTTGGCTACACCTTC.